The 24 T cell receptor beta chains given below trace back to one sample, sequenced in a study of beta chain features in type 1 diabetes. Expressed TCRB transcripts were sequenced because the entire RNA isolate underwent reverse transcription. Assay: immunoSEQ multiplex PCR; the TCRdb copy retains only in-frame clones and omits some. The repertoire holds 130,000 or so clones, with 9% to 9.5% as singletons. The sample taken for sequencing was central memory CD4+ T cells from blood. Every receptor here comes from a man aged 18 to 29 in good health.

This chain uses TRBV9 with TRBJ1-4; possibly TRBD1 for D (5 bases). The CDR3 is 14 residues long. V gave up 6 bases and J gave up 5 bases, with 14 bases separating them. In germline, CDR1 is SGDLS, CDR2 YYNGEE. The CDR3 DNA is TGTGCCAGCACCGCTGGGGGGGGGAATGAAAAACTGTTTTTT. Protein: CASTAGGGNEKLFF.

The rearrangement joins TRBV28 to TRBJ1-5, with 8 bases lining up with TRBD1. Germline lookup yields CDR1 MDHEN and CDR2 SYDVKM. The CDR3 is 16 amino acids. The J segment lost 2 bases and the V segment lost 4 bases, leaving 7 bases of the junction unmatched. The CDR3 spells CASSSLTGGGNQPQHF. The DNA for the CDR3 is TGTGCCAGCAGTTCGTTAACAGGGGGAGGCAATCAGCCCCAGCATTTT.

J is TRBJ2-5 and V is TRBV20-1, with a tentative D call TRBD2 (6 bases). The CDR3 has 10 residues. Germline V gene lookup returns CDR1 DFQATT and CDR2 SNEGSKA (reference sequence). Trimming removed 3 bases from V and 7 bases from J, with 6 bases in between. The CDR3 is CSARGGTQYF. The DNA of the CDR3 is TGCAGTGCTAGGGGGGGGACCCAGTACTTC.

This rearrangement joins TRBV9 to TRBJ2-3, with D perhaps TRBD1 (6 bases). CDR1 is SGDLS, CDR2 YYNGEE, per germline. The V end lost 4 bases, the J end lost 0 bases, and 12 bases lay between the germline ends. CDR3 length equals 15 residues. CDR3 protein: CASSRDTFSTDTQYF. CDR3 DNA sequence: TGTGCCAGCAGCCGGGACACCTTTAGCACAGATACGCAGTATTTT.

The chain recombines TRBV6-8 with TRBJ2-7; 8 nucleotides match TRBD1. The CDR3 has 16 residues. J was trimmed by 4 bases and V by 6 bases; bases with no gene match: 14. CDR1 and CDR2 from the germline V gene are MNHGY and SAAAGT. The CDR3 DNA reads as TGTGCCAGCAGAAAGGACAGGGCTACGTATGCTTACGAGCAGTACTTC. This sequence encodes CASRKDRATYAYEQYF.

J is TRBJ2-7 and V is TRBV7-6, with TRBD1 identical over 12 bases. The germline gives CDR1 SGHVS, CDR2 FNYEAQ. V was clipped by 4 bases and J by 7 bases; unmatched bases: 8. The CDR3 sequence is 15 residues long. CDR3: CASSSRGQGAEEQYF. The CDR3 nucleotides read TGTGCCAGCAGCTCCAGGGGACAGGGGGCTGAAGAGCAGTACTTC.

This clone occurred a few times. The chain's CDR3 is CASSPGDYGYTF. The CDR3 nucleotides are TGTGCCAGCAGTCCCGGAGACTATGGCTACACCTTC. The chain links TRBV7-9 to TRBJ1-2; D uncertain. The CDR3 spans 12 residues. Germline V lookup: CDR1 SEHNR, CDR2 FQNEAQ (reference sequence). V lost 6 bases to trimming and J lost 3 bases, with 8 bases between them.

This chain links TRBV5-4 with TRBJ1-2; maybe TRBD1 (5 bases). The CDR3 has 14 amino acids. Per the germline V gene, CDR1 is SGHNT and CDR2 is YYREEE (reference sequence). V was cut by 4 bases and J by 8 bases, with 18 bases left in between. Here the CDR3 DNA reads TGTGCCAGCAGCCCCGGTGGTAGGGGCGTGGGCTACACCTTC. It yields the protein CASSPGGRGVGYTF.

The chain carries TRBV7-2 and TRBJ2-1, with 12 bases aligning to TRBD2. This CDR3 contains 15 residues. J lost 3 bases, V lost 5 bases, and 2 bases had no gene match. Germline CDR1 is SGHTA and CDR2 is FQGNSA. The CDR3 here is CASSPLAGGYNEQFF. The DNA for the CDR3 is TGTGCCAGCAGCCCACTAGCGGGGGGCTACAATGAGCAGTTCTTC.

This chain connects TRBV9 to TRBJ2-3, with a possible D match to TRBD2 (6 bases). V lost 3 bases to trimming and J lost 5 bases, with 22 bases between them. This CDR3 has 17 residues. Germline V gene sequence: CDR1 SGDLS, CDR2 YYNGEE. The CDR3: CASSEGTSSWGKDTQYF. CDR3 in DNA: TGTGCCAGCAGCGAAGGGACTTCCTCTTGGGGGAAAGATACGCAGTATTTT. Drawing the rest from reference TRBV9 and TRBJ2-3, the complete variable domain is DSGVTQTPKHLITATGQRVTLRCSPRSGDLSVYWYQQSLDQGLQFLIQYYNGEERAKGNILERFSAQQFPDLHSELNLSSLELGDSALYFCASSEGTSSWGKDTQYFGPGTRLTVL.

This clone was seen only a few times. The chain carries TRBV7-3 and TRBJ2-3; D perhaps matches TRBD1 (6 bases). CDR1 is SGHTA and CDR2 is FQGTGA in the germline V gene. The CDR3 is made up of 14 amino acids. V lost 5 bases to trimming and J lost 0 bases, with 9 bases between them. The CDR3, as DNA: TGTGCCAGCAGCCGGGGACACAGCACAGATACGCAGTATTTT. Protein sequence: CASSRGHSTDTQYF.

The rearrangement uses TRBV7-9 and TRBJ2-3; tentatively, D is TRBD1 (5 bases). Per the germline V gene, CDR1 is SEHNR and CDR2 is FQNEAQ (reference sequence). The CDR3 sequence is 15 residues long. Trimming removed 5 bases from V and 2 bases from J, with 14 bases in between. CDR3 in DNA: TGTGCCAGCAGCGACGGACAACTAAACACAGATACGCAGTATTTT. This encodes CASSDGQLNTDTQYF.

J is TRBJ2-1 and V is TRBV5-6; D gene ambiguous. The CDR3 spans 11 residues. Deletions cut 6 bases from V and 5 bases from J, with 6 bases between. The germline V gene has CDR1 SGHDT and CDR2 YYEEEE. CDR3 sequence (DNA): TGTGCCAGCACAGTTGACAATGAGCAGTTCTTC. This gives the protein CASTVDNEQFF.

CDR3 DNA sequence: TGTGCCAGCAGCCCCAGCGGGGGGGAGTCGGATACGCAGTATTTT. This encodes CASSPSGGESDTQYF. The genes are TRBV2 and TRBJ2-3; 10 bases fit TRBD2. The CDR3 length is 15 residues. The germline V gene has CDR1 SNHLY and CDR2 FYNNEI. The junction had 9 bases not matched to a gene; V was cut back by 6 bases and J by 6 bases.

This clone was seen only a few times. The V and J genes are TRBV4-3 and TRBJ2-3, with 12 nucleotides matching TRBD2. Germline V CDR1 and CDR2: LGHNA, YSLEER. CDR3 length: 17 residues. The V segment lost 4 bases and the J segment 5 bases; nucleotides outside the gene matches: 10. CDR3 region: CASSLDLAGGRGDTQYF. In DNA, the CDR3 is TGCGCCAGCAGCCTCGATCTAGCGGGGGGGCGTGGAGATACGCAGTATTTT.

The chain combines TRBV5-4 with TRBJ2-7; a weak D match, TRBD1 (6 bases). Germline CDR1 reads SGHNT; CDR2 reads YYREEE (reference sequence). The CDR3 extends over 12 amino acids. Trimming cost V 1 base and J 6 bases, with 8 bases left between them. The CDR3 spells CASSLQGPEQYF. As DNA, the CDR3 is TGTGCCAGCAGCTTGCAGGGGCCCGAGCAGTACTTC.

This clone was seen only a few times. The gene calls are TRBV28 and TRBJ1-2; 10 positions match TRBD1. The CDR3 has 12 amino acids. CDR1 and CDR2 (germline): MDHEN, SYDVKM. The CDR3 DNA follows: TGTGCATCCGGGACAGGGGTCTATGGCTACACCTTC. Its protein is CASGTGVYGYTF.

A few counts support this clone. V usage is TRBV5-1 and J usage is TRBJ2-7, with 12 bases identical to TRBD2. J was trimmed by 1 base and V by 0 bases; bases with no gene match: 2. Germline CDR1 is SGHRS and CDR2 is YFSETQ. This CDR3 is 16 amino acids long. The CDR3 region is CASSLELAGGSYEQYF. The CDR3 DNA reads TGCGCCAGCAGCTTGGAGCTAGCGGGGGGGTCCTACGAGCAGTACTTC.

This clone was seen a few times. The chain recombines TRBV11-2 with TRBJ2-1, with 7 bases lining up with TRBD1. This CDR3 region has 17 residues. Per germline, CDR1 SGHAT and CDR2 FQNNGV. With V trimmed by 2 bases and J by 4 bases, 11 bases remained unmatched. The CDR3: CASSLTPGQDTYNEQFF. The CDR3, as DNA: TGTGCCAGCAGCTTAACCCCCGGACAGGACACATACAATGAGCAGTTCTTC. Using reference TRBV11-2 and TRBJ2-1 for the parts outside the CDR3, the full variable domain is EAGVAQSPRYKIIEKRQSVAFWCNPISGHATLYWYQQILGQGPKLLIQFQNNGVVDDSQLPKDRFSAERLKGVDSTLKIQPAKLEDSAVYLCASSLTPGQDTYNEQFFGPGTRLTVL.

This clone was counted a few times. At one boundary the junction diverges from the germline segment, which might be a read error. The DNA for the CDR3 is TGCAGTGCTTCGTCAGATCCGCAGTATTTT. Translating gives CSASSDPQYF. The V and J genes are TRBV20-1 and TRBJ2-3; D ambiguous. Germline V gene sequence: CDR1 DFQATT, CDR2 SNEGSKA (reference sequence). CDR3 size: 10 residues.

V is TRBV11-3 and J is TRBJ2-7; 9 bases match TRBD1. The CDR3 is 14 residues long. Germline CDR1 reads SGHNT; CDR2 reads YENEEA. Germline trimming cut 5 bases from V and 1 base from J; bases unmatched to any gene: 3. CDR3 DNA: TGTGCCAGCAGCCGGACAGGGGCATCCTACGAGCAGTACTTC. It is translated as CASSRTGASYEQYF.

This clone was observed a handful of times. The chain joins TRBV4-3 to TRBJ1-1; D may be TRBD1 (5 bases). The V gene's germline CDR1 is LGHNA and CDR2 YSLEER. V lost 6 bases, J lost 0 bases, and 11 bases lay in between. The CDR3 consists of 14 residues. CDR3 region: CASRGPLLNTEAFF. The CDR3, as DNA: TGCGCCAGCAGGGGGCCACTCTTGAACACTGAAGCTTTCTTT.

The genes are TRBV6-1 and TRBJ2-1; 7 positions match TRBD1. The germline V gene encodes CDR1 MNHNS and CDR2 SASEGT. The CDR3 is 14 amino acids. J gave up 0 bases and V 6 bases, and 2 bases lay outside the gene matches. CDR3 in amino acids: CASRTGHSYNEQFF. CDR3 DNA: TGTGCCAGCAGGACAGGGCACTCCTACAATGAGCAGTTCTTC.

This clone was observed a handful of times. The V and J genes are TRBV10-3 and TRBJ1-2, with 9 bases aligning to TRBD1. The CDR3 spans 14 residues. From germline, CDR1 is ENHRY and CDR2 SYGVKD. The trim removed 3 bases at V and 4 bases at J, leaving 3 bases unmatched. The CDR3 DNA reads TGTGCCATCAGTGATTCGGACAGGGGCTATGGCTACACCTTC. Protein product: CAISDSDRGYGYTF.